What follows are 11 T cell receptor beta chains derived from one specimen sequenced in a study of T cell responses to AZD1222 COVID-19 vaccine. TCRdb's copy holds only in-frame clones and misses some; the assay was immunoSEQ multiplex PCR. This repertoire shows about 100,000 clones, 80% to 95% found once; its top ten account for more than 1.5%. This specimen was peripheral blood, taken on day 0 of AZD1222 vaccination. The source is an adult in good health.

The rearrangement joins TRBV2 to TRBJ2-3; 11 bases align to TRBD2. The CDR3 is 15 amino acids. Germline V gene data show CDR1 as SNHLY and CDR2 as FYNNEI. The trim removed 7 bases at V and 3 bases at J, leaving 6 bases unmatched. CDR3 residues: CASNTLAGGTDTQYF. CDR3 in DNA: TGTGCCAGCAATACATTAGCGGGAGGGACAGATACGCAGTATTTT.

V and J are TRBV6-5 and TRBJ2-6, with D uncertain. Trimming took 6 bases from V and 0 from J, leaving 6 bases between them. The CDR3 sequence is 14 residues long. Germline V lookup: CDR1 MNHEY, CDR2 SVGAGI. CDR3 nucleotide sequence: TGTGCCAGCAGGGATCCCTCTGGGGCCAACGTCCTGACTTTC. Encoded protein: CASRDPSGANVLTF.

This chain connects TRBV2 to TRBJ1-2, with 7 bases identical to TRBD1. Germline CDR1 reads SNHLY; CDR2 reads FYNNEI. The CDR3 has 15 amino acids. V shed 4 bases, J shed 0 bases, and the junction held 5 bases outside the gene matches. CDR3 sequence reads: CASSGDRATNYGYTF. In DNA, the CDR3 is TGTGCCAGCAGTGGCGACAGGGCTACTAACTATGGCTACACCTTC.

The chain is built from TRBV9 and TRBJ1-2; possibly TRBD1 for D (5 bases). The ends were cut back, 3 bases at V and 6 bases at J, with 18 bases in the middle. CDR3 length: 15 amino acids. Germline CDR1 and CDR2: SGDLS and YYNGEE. CDR3 in DNA: TGTGCCAGCAGCGCCGACCTCAGGGCGGCGGATGGCTACACCTTC. Protein sequence: CASSADLRAADGYTF.

The chain employs TRBV28 and TRBJ2-7; no clear D gene. Germline-derived CDR1 and CDR2 are MDHEN and SYDVKM. CDR3 length: 15 residues. The V end lost 5 bases, the J end lost 3 bases, and 17 bases lay between the germline ends. The DNA of the CDR3 is TGTGCCAGCAGTGCTAACCAGGATCTCAGCTACGAGCAGTACTTC. It translates to CASSANQDLSYEQYF.

The genes are TRBV28 and TRBJ1-3; unclear D gene. Trimming stripped 0 bases from V and 0 bases from J, with 12 bases between. The CDR3 consists of 17 residues. Germline-derived CDR1 and CDR2 are MDHEN and SYDVKM. The CDR3, as DNA: TGTGCCAGCAGTTTATGGGCAGGATCCCTCTCTGGAAACACCATATATTTT. Its protein is CASSLWAGSLSGNTIYF.

This chain joins TRBV5-6 and TRBJ2-1, with D hard to call. Trimming took off 1 base at V and 9 bases at J, with 8 bases between the two ends. This CDR3 is built from 12 residues. Looked up from germline, CDR1 is SGHDT and CDR2 is YYEEEE. The CDR3 DNA follows: TGTGCCAGCAGCTTGAGAACAAGTGAGCAGTTCTTC. Its translation is CASSLRTSEQFF.

V gene TRBV30 combines with J gene TRBJ2-1, with 16 bases that match TRBD2. Per the germline V gene, CDR1 is GTSNPN and CDR2 is SVGIG (reference sequence). Trimming took 4 bases from V and 2 from J; bases not matched to a gene: 11. The CDR3 spans 19 residues. CDR3 sequence reads: CAWIGSRGLAGGPYNEQFF. The CDR3 DNA is TGTGCCTGGATAGGGTCGCGGGGACTAGCGGGAGGGCCCTACAATGAGCAGTTCTTC.

In regard to this clone: One junction end disagrees with the germline gene, perhaps due to a read error. The J gene is TRBJ1-1, the V gene TRBV7-7; perhaps TRBD1 as D (5 bases). This CDR3 contains 13 residues. Germline CDR1 reads SSHAT; CDR2 reads FNYEAQ (reference sequence). CDR3 sequence reads: CASSFSTDTEAFF. As DNA, the CDR3 is TGTGCTAGCAGCTTCTCGACAGACACTGAAGCTTTCTTT.

This clone came up once. Written as DNA, the CDR3 is TGTGCCAGCAGTTTACTGCAGGGGGCGGGGGATACGCAGTATTTT. This translates into CASSLLQGAGDTQYF. The rearrangement uses TRBV28 and TRBJ2-3; 8 bases fit TRBD1. Germline values: CDR1 MDHEN, CDR2 SYDVKM. CDR3 length equals 15 residues. J gave up 6 bases and V 2 bases, and 7 bases lay outside the gene matches.

The chain recombines TRBV6-5 with TRBJ2-1; 9 bases line up with TRBD2. J was trimmed by 4 bases and V by 6 bases; bases with no gene match: 7. Germline CDR1 and CDR2: MNHEY and SVGAGI. The CDR3 covers 15 residues. The CDR3 coding sequence is TGTGCCAGCAGCACAAGCGGGAGGCCGTACAATGAGCAGTTCTTC. Its translation is CASSTSGRPYNEQFF.